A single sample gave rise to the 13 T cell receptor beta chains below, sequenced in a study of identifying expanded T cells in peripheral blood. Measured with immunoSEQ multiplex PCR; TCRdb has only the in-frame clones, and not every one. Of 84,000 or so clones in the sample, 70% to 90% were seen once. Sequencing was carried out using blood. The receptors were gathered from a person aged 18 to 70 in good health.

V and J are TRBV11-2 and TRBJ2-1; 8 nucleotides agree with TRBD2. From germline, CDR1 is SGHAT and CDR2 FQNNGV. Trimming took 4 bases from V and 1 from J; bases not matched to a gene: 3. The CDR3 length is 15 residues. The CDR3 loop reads CASSSGGGSYNEQFF. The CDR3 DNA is TGTGCCAGCAGCTCGGGGGGGGGTTCCTACAATGAGCAGTTCTTC.

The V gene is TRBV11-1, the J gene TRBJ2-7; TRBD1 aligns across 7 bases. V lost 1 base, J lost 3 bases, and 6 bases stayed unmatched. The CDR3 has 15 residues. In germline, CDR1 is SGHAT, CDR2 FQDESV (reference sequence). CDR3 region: CASSLEGAGFYEQYF. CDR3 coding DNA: TGTGCCAGCAGCTTAGAGGGGGCAGGATTCTACGAGCAGTACTTC.

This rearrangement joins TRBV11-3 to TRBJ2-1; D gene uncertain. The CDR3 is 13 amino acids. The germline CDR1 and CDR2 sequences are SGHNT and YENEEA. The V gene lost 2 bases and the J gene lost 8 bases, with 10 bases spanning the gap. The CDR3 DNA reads TGTGCCAGCAGCTTATTTTCACGTCATGAGCAGTTCTTC. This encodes CASSLFSRHEQFF.

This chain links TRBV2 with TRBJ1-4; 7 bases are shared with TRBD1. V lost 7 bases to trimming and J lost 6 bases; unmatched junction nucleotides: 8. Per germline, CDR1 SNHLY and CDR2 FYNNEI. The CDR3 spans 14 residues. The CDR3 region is CASTADRVDEKLFF. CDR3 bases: TGTGCCAGCACGGCCGACAGGGTTGATGAAAAACTGTTTTTT. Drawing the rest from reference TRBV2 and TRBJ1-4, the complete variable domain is EPEVTQTPSHQVTQMGQEVILRCVPISNHLYFYWYRQILGQKVEFLVSFYNNEISEKSEIFDDQFSVERPDGSNFTLKIRSTKLEDSAMYFCASTADRVDEKLFFGSGTQLSVL.

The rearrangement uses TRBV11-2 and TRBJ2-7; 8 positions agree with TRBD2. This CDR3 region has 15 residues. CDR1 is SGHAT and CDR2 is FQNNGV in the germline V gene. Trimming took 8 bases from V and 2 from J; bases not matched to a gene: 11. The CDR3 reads CASRSSGGLAYEQYF. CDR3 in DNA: TGTGCCAGCCGAAGCTCGGGGGGACTAGCCTACGAGCAGTACTTC.

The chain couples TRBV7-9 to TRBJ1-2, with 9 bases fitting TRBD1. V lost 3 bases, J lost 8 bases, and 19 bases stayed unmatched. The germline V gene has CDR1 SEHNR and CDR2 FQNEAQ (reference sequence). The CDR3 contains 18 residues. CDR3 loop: CASSFSPTLRDRAAGYTF. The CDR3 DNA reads TGTGCCAGCAGCTTCAGTCCAACACTCCGGGACAGGGCCGCGGGCTACACCTTC.

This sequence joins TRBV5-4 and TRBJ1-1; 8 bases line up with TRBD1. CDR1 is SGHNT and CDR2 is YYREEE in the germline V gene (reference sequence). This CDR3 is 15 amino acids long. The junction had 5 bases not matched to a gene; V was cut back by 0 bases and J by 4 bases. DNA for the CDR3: TGTGCCAGCAGCTTGGGCCCGGACAGGGTCACTGAAGCTTTCTTT. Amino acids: CASSLGPDRVTEAFF.

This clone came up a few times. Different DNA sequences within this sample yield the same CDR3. The CDR3, as DNA: TGTGCCAGCAGCTCAGCGGCAGATACGCAGTATTTT. It encodes CASSSAADTQYF. This sequence joins TRBV7-2 and TRBJ2-3; perhaps TRBD2 as D (5 bases). There are 12 residues in the CDR3. The germline V gene encodes CDR1 SGHTA and CDR2 FQGNSA. V gave up 4 bases and J gave up 4 bases, with 6 bases separating them.

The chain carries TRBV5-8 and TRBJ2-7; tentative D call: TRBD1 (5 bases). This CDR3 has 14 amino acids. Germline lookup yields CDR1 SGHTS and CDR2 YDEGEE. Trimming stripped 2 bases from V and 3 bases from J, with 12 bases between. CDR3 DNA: TGTGCCAGCAGCTTTCAGGGCCTCCACTACGAGCAGTACTTC. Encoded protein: CASSFQGLHYEQYF.

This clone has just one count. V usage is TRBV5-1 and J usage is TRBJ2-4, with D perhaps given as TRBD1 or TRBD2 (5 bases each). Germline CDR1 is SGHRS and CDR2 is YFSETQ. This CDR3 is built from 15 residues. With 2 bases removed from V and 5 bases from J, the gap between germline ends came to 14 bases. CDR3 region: CASSFYPGTQNIQYF. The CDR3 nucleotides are TGCGCCAGCAGCTTTTATCCAGGGACCCAAAACATTCAGTACTTC.

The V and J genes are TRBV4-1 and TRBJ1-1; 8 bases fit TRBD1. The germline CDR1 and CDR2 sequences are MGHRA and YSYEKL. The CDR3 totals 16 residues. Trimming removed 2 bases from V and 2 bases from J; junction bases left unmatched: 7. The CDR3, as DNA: TGCGCCAGCAGCCAACAGGGGGCGAGTCTCAACACTGAAGCTTTCTTT. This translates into CASSQQGASLNTEAFF.

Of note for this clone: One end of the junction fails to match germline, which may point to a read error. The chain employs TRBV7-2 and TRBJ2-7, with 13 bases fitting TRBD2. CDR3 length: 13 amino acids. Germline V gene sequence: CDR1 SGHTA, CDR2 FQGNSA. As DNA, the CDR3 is TGTGCCAGCAGCGATTGGACTAGCGGGAGTTTACACTTC. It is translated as CASSDWTSGSLHF.

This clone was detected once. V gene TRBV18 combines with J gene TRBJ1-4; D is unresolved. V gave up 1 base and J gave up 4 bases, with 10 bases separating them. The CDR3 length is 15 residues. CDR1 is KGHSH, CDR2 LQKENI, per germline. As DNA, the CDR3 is TGTGCCAGCTCACCACGGGTAGGCGATAATGAAAAACTGTTTTTT. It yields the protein CASSPRVGDNEKLFF.